The 15 T cell receptor beta chains presented below share a single source sample, sequenced in a study of patients and donors after allogeneic stem cell transplantation. In TCRdb, the RT-PCR reads were re-called with MiXCR into one record per CDR3 protein. The data contain over 350,000 distinct CDR3 sequences, around 16% of them singletons. The material sequenced was blood, either unsorted or a sorted T cell fraction (not recorded which). The receptors shown here come from a human donor who was either an allogeneic HSCT recipient or a stem cell or donor lymphocyte infusion donor (not recorded which). It is not recorded whose cells these are; they may come from a transplant donor.

This clonotype was observed a handful of times. The J gene is TRBJ1-5, the V gene TRBV15, with a possible D match to TRBD1 (6 bases). Germline values: CDR1 LNHNV, CDR2 YYDKDF (reference sequence). V lost 7 bases to trimming and J lost 2 bases, with 15 bases between them. The CDR3 covers 15 residues. CDR3 protein: CATTATGLGNQPQHF. The DNA of the CDR3 is TGTGCCACCACCGCAACAGGGTTGGGCAATCAGCCCCAGCATTTT.

This clonotype has a handful of counts. This chain connects TRBV20-1 to TRBJ2-7; a weak D match, TRBD2 (5 bases). The V gene's germline CDR1 is DFQATT and CDR2 SNEGSKA (reference sequence). V lost 0 bases, J lost 3 bases, and 15 bases lay in between. CDR3 length: 15 amino acids. The CDR3 region has the DNA TGCAGTGCTAGAGATCCTAGACTAACTTACTACGAGCAGTACTTC. Protein product: CSARDPRLTYYEQYF.

This clonotype showed up just a few times. V usage is TRBV3-1 and J usage is TRBJ1-2; tentatively, D is TRBD1 (6 bases). Germline CDR1 and CDR2: LGHDT and YNNKEL (reference sequence). CDR3 size: 16 residues. The germline V and J ends were trimmed by 2 bases and 4 bases, with 17 bases remaining between them. As DNA, the CDR3 is TGTGCCAGCAGCCAAAAAACCCCCAGGGGCAGCTATGGCTACACCTTC. Amino acid sequence: CASSQKTPRGSYGYTF. Full variable domain (outside the CDR3, taken from reference TRBV3-1 and TRBJ1-2): DTAVSQTPKYLVTQMGNDKSIKCEQNLGHDTMYWYKQDSKKFLKIMFSYNNKELIINETVPNRFSPKSPDKAHLNLHINSLELGDSAVYFCASSQKTPRGSYGYTFGSGTRLTVV.

The chain employs TRBV15 and TRBJ1-2, with D unresolved. V was trimmed by 7 bases and J by 7 bases, leaving 16 bases between them. The CDR3 spans 13 residues. Germline values: CDR1 LNHNV, CDR2 YYDKDF (reference sequence). The CDR3 sequence is CATNKGTPTGYTF. For the CDR3, the DNA is TGTGCCACCAATAAGGGCACACCAACTGGCTACACCTTC.

The chain links TRBV5-5 to TRBJ2-3; no firm D call. The CDR3 loop spans 13 amino acids. The V end lost 0 bases, the J end lost 2 bases, and 4 bases lay between the germline ends. Germline V gene lookup returns CDR1 SGHKS and CDR2 YYEKEE (reference sequence). The CDR3 nucleotides read TGTGCCAGCAGCTTGGTTACCACAGATACGCAGTATTTT. It is translated as CASSLVTTDTQYF.

The chain couples TRBV7-6 to TRBJ2-1; TRBD1 matches at 7 bases. Germline lookup yields CDR1 SGHVS and CDR2 FNYEAQ. The CDR3 has 17 residues. With 0 bases clipped from V and 5 bases from J, the junction kept 10 bases outside the gene matches. CDR3 in DNA: TGTGCCAGCAGCTTAGCCCACAGGGGCGGCCGGAACAATGAGCAGTTCTTC. Residues: CASSLAHRGGRNNEQFF. Combining the CDR3 with reference TRBV7-6 and TRBJ2-1 gives the whole variable domain GAGVSQSPRYKVTKRGQDVALRCDPISGHVSLYWYRQALGQGPEFLTYFNYEAQQDKSGLPNDRFSAERPEGSISTLTIQRTEQRDSAMYRCASSLAHRGGRNNEQFFGPGTRLTVL.

This clonotype was observed a few times. This chain connects TRBV20-1 to TRBJ1-3, with 7 bases lining up with TRBD1. V lost 5 bases and J lost 2; bases outside the gene matches: 3. Germline CDR1 DFQATT, CDR2 SNEGSKA (reference sequence). The CDR3 is 13 residues long. The CDR3 is CSALDRAGNTIYF. For the CDR3, the DNA is TGCAGTGCTCTCGACAGGGCTGGAAACACCATATATTTT.

This clonotype was counted only a few times. The rearrangement links TRBV15 to TRBJ2-7; D is unclear. The CDR3 covers 12 residues. The germline CDR1 and CDR2 sequences are LNHNV and YYDKDF (reference sequence). V lost 0 bases and J lost 3, with 3 bases in between. The DNA for the CDR3 is TGTGCCACCAGCAGAGACCGCTACGAGCAGTACTTC. The encoded protein is CATSRDRYEQYF.

The V and J genes are TRBV6-5 and TRBJ2-7; TRBD2 matches 11 bases. Trimming at V came to 1 base and at J to 4 bases, leaving 3 bases not matched to a gene. The CDR3 extends over 15 amino acids. Germline V gives CDR1 MNHEY, CDR2 SVGAGI. This chain's CDR3 is CASSYFSGGGYEQYF. CDR3 nucleotide sequence: TGTGCCAGCAGTTACTTTAGCGGGGGGGGGTACGAGCAGTACTTC.

This clonotype appeared many times. The chain recombines TRBV29-1 with TRBJ2-7, with TRBD1 identical over 8 bases. There are 15 residues in the CDR3. Germline V gene lookup returns CDR1 SQVTM and CDR2 ANQGSEA. CDR3 nucleotide sequence: TGCAGACTCGAAATGAGGACAGGGCGCGCCTACGAGCAGTACTTC. This sequence encodes CRLEMRTGRAYEQYF.

This clonotype occurred a few times. The V and J genes are TRBV5-1 and TRBJ1-2; D is undetermined. With 3 bases removed from V and 2 bases from J, the gap between germline ends came to 8 bases. Germline CDR1 reads SGHRS; CDR2 reads YFSETQ. The CDR3 length is 13 residues. DNA of the CDR3: TGCGCCAGCAGCTCTAGGGTAAACTATGGCTACACCTTC. Residues: CASSSRVNYGYTF.

This chain uses TRBV2 with TRBJ2-7; weak D call: TRBD2 (5 bases). Trimming stripped 9 bases from V and 9 bases from J, with 18 bases between. CDR3 size: 12 residues. CDR1 and CDR2 (germline): SNHLY, FYNNEI. CDR3 sequence (DNA): TGTGCCAGGTCCGCCCCCGGGATGACGCAGTACTTC. Amino acids: CARSAPGMTQYF.

This chain links TRBV6-1 with TRBJ2-3, with 12 bases fitting TRBD2. The CDR3 is 16 residues long. Unmatched junction bases numbered 4, after V lost 5 bases and J lost 1 base. Germline CDR1 and CDR2: MNHNS and SASEGT. CDR3 protein: CASSHRLAGGTDTQYF. The CDR3 DNA follows: TGTGCCAGCAGTCACCGACTAGCGGGAGGCACAGATACGCAGTATTTT.

This clonotype was counted once. This CDR3 reads CAWSVLSGANVLTF. CDR3 nucleotide sequence: TGTGCCTGGAGTGTACTATCTGGGGCCAACGTCCTGACTTTC. The chain couples TRBV30 to TRBJ2-6; the D is unclear. CDR1 is GTSNPN, CDR2 SVGIG, per germline (reference sequence). Trimming cost V 0 bases and J 1 base, with 4 bases left between them. The CDR3 is 14 residues long. Variable domain in full (rest from reference TRBV30 and TRBJ2-6): SQTIHQWPATLVQPVGSPLSLECTVEGTSNPNLYWYRQAAGRGLQLLFYSVGIGQISSEVPQNLSASRPQDRQFILSSKKLLLSDSGFYLCAWSVLSGANVLTFGAGSRLTVL.

The CDR3 region is CASSLEVSGRVNEQFF. In DNA, the CDR3 is TGCGCCAGCAGCTTGGAGGTTAGCGGGAGGGTCAATGAGCAGTTCTTC. The chain recombines TRBV5-1 with TRBJ2-1; 11 bases map to TRBD2. CDR3 length: 16 amino acids. V trimming: 0 bases; J trimming: 6 bases; junction bases outside the gene matches: 5. The V gene's germline CDR1 is SGHRS and CDR2 YFSETQ.